This T cell receptor (beta chain) was documented in a study of blood T cell repertoires in COVID-19. For the study at large: PBMCs, B-cell-depleted T cells, or T cells provided the cDNA or gDNA that made up the material.

Authors' analysis steps: From reference gene primer amplification, estimates of nucleated cell counts were derived. Method: immunoSEQ multiplex PCR; TCRdb's copy keeps in-frame clones and lacks some. V and J calls plus clone size are reproduced from that table; the DNA served to infer D and trimming. The repertoire has just under 50,000 clones, more than 65% of them found once; the top ten carry 6% to 9%. This sequence originates from a human donor in a cohort sampled during active COVID-19. The sequencing input was peripheral blood.

CDR3 DNA: TGCAGCGTTGCAGGACAACCTGGGGAGCTGTTTTTT. Protein product: CSVAGQPGELFF. The chain has TRBV29-1 and TRBJ2-2; tentatively, D is TRBD1 (5 bases). V lost 4 bases, J lost 8 bases, and 11 bases lay in between. The CDR3 contains 12 residues. In germline, CDR1 is SQVTM, CDR2 ANQGSEA.